These 27 T cell receptor beta chains were all obtained from the same sample, sequenced in a study of neoadjuvant nivolumab and ipilimumab in lung cancer. This table comes from immunoSEQ multiplex PCR, and its TCRdb copy is limited to in-frame clones, with some not included. The sample has about 15,000 clones, 55% to 70% seen once. Sequenced here: peripheral blood, sampled after neoadjuvant nivolumab, alone or with ipilimumab, at or shortly before surgery. Source of these receptors: an adult with non-small cell lung cancer.

This sequence joins TRBV30 and TRBJ1-3; 7 nucleotides agree with TRBD1. This CDR3 spans 13 amino acids. Germline CDR1 is GTSNPN and CDR2 is SVGIG (reference sequence). After removal of 4 bases from V and 1 base from J, the junction contained 1 base not matched to a gene. CDR3 DNA sequence: TGTGCCTGGACACAGGGGTCTGGAAACACCATATATTTT. Its translation is CAWTQGSGNTIYF.

This clone was seen a handful of times. The rearrangement joins TRBV29-1 to TRBJ2-1; unclear D gene. From germline, CDR1 is SQVTM and CDR2 ANQGSEA. Trimming took 6 bases from V and 3 from J, leaving 9 bases between them. The CDR3 contains 12 residues. Here the CDR3 DNA reads TGCAGCGTCACCCCAAACTACAATGAGCAGTTCTTC. It yields the protein CSVTPNYNEQFF.

The chain has TRBV29-1 and TRBJ2-2; 8 bases line up with TRBD1. The CDR3 loop spans 13 amino acids. V was clipped by 6 bases and J by 7 bases; unmatched bases: 7. CDR1 and CDR2 from the germline V gene are SQVTM and ANQGSEA. DNA for the CDR3: TGCAGCGTGGACAGGGTTGCGGGCGGGGAGCTGTTTTTT. It specifies CSVDRVAGGELFF.

The chain combines TRBV12-2 with TRBJ2-7; the table's D call, TRBD2, has no DNA check behind it. TRBV12-2 is described as a pseudogene. The CDR3 sequence is 18 residues long. CDR3 amino acids: CASRLATGARLRSYEQYF. DNA of the CDR3: TGTGCAAGTCGCTTAGCGACGGGTGCACGCTTGCGCTCCTACGAGCAGTACTTC.

V and J are TRBV5-1 and TRBJ2-5; D ambiguous. V dropped 0 bases and J dropped 3 bases, with 6 bases sitting between them. The V gene's germline CDR1 is SGHRS and CDR2 YFSETQ. The CDR3 totals 13 residues. CDR3 coding DNA: TGCGCCAGCAGCTTGGTATCGGAAGAGACCCAGTACTTC. Protein product: CASSLVSEETQYF.

The chain joins TRBV11-1 to TRBJ2-7; 7 nucleotides line up with TRBD1. The V gene's germline CDR1 is SGHAT and CDR2 FQDESV (reference sequence). CDR3 length: 14 amino acids. The V and J ends lost 4 bases and 5 bases, in that order; junction bases with no gene match: 8. Written as DNA, the CDR3 is TGTGCCAGCAGCTCTGACAGGGTCAATGACGAGCAGTACTTC. Its protein is CASSSDRVNDEQYF.

In this sample, this clone turned up a few times. The rearrangement links TRBV18 to TRBJ2-1; a weak D match, TRBD2 (6 bases). The CDR3 covers 14 residues. Germline V CDR1 and CDR2: KGHSH, LQKENI. The V and J ends lost 6 bases and 10 bases respectively, with 19 bases between them. Here the CDR3 DNA reads TGTGCCAGCTCCACCGCCATCATTCGGGAGGAGCAGTTCTTC. It yields the protein CASSTAIIREEQFF.

This clone was recorded only once. The chain couples TRBV5-1 to TRBJ2-1; no clear D. Between the trimmed V and J ends, which lost 4 bases and 8 bases, there was a span of 13 bases. Germline values: CDR1 SGHRS, CDR2 YFSETQ. This CDR3 contains 13 residues. The CDR3 nucleotides are TGCGCCAGCAGCCGCGGACCTTTCGATGAGCAGTTCTTC. Its protein is CASSRGPFDEQFF. The whole variable domain, remainder taken from reference TRBV5-1 and TRBJ2-1, is KAGVTQTPRYLIKTRGQQVTLSCSPISGHRSVSWYQQTPGQGLQFLFEYFSETQRNKGNFPGRFSGRQFSNSRSEMNVSTLELGDSALYLCASSRGPFDEQFFGPGTRLTVL.

The rearrangement uses TRBV5-1 and TRBJ2-1; TRBD2 aligns across 10 bases. V lost 4 bases and J lost 6; bases outside the gene matches: 7. In germline, CDR1 is SGHRS, CDR2 YFSETQ. This CDR3 is built from 15 residues. The CDR3 sequence is CASSTASGSLNEQFF. CDR3 bases: TGCGCCAGCAGCACGGCTAGCGGGAGCCTCAATGAGCAGTTCTTC.

The V gene is TRBV5-1, the J gene TRBJ2-3, with 7 bases identical to TRBD2. V lost 4 bases and J lost 1; bases outside the gene matches: 6. The length of the CDR3 is 15 residues. CDR1 SGHRS and CDR2 YFSETQ come from the germline V gene. The DNA of the CDR3 is TGCGCCAGCAGCGCGTCGGGGGGTGGCACAGATACGCAGTATTTT. Its protein is CASSASGGGTDTQYF.

The chain employs TRBV2 and TRBJ2-7, with D unclear. The V end was cut by 6 bases, the J end by 2 bases, with 14 bases between. In germline, CDR1 is SNHLY, CDR2 FYNNEI. This CDR3 region has 14 residues. CDR3 bases: TGTGCCAGCAGCGCGTCGGGCGTACCCTACGAGCAGTACTTC. Amino acids: CASSASGVPYEQYF.

The chain carries TRBV5-5 and TRBJ2-2, with unresolved D. Between the trimmed V and J ends, which lost 2 bases and 2 bases, there was a span of 1 base. Germline CDR1 SGHKS, CDR2 YYEKEE (reference sequence). CDR3 length: 12 amino acids. The CDR3 reads CASSFNTGELFF. In nucleotides, the CDR3 is TGTGCCAGCAGCTTTAACACCGGGGAGCTGTTTTTT.

This clone was picked up a small number of times. As DNA, the CDR3 is TGTGCCAGCAGCAGGGGGGTGTGGACTGAAGCTTTCTTT. Translated, it gives CASSRGVWTEAFF. The chain has TRBV9 and TRBJ1-1, with D perhaps matching TRBD1 (6 bases). Per the germline V gene, CDR1 is SGDLS and CDR2 is YYNGEE. The V end lost 4 bases, the J end lost 5 bases, and 12 bases lay between the germline ends. The CDR3 covers 13 residues. The full variable domain, with the rest looked up from reference TRBV9 and TRBJ1-1, is DSGVTQTPKHLITATGQRVTLRCSPRSGDLSVYWYQQSLDQGLQFLIQYYNGEERAKGNILERFSAQQFPDLHSELNLSSLELGDSALYFCASSRGVWTEAFFGQGTRLTVV.

The V call is TRBV29-1, the J call TRBJ1-2; D possibly corresponds to TRBD1 (6 bases). The ends were cut back, 4 bases at V and 6 bases at J, with 15 bases in the middle. Germline V gene data show CDR1 as SQVTM and CDR2 as ANQGSEA. The CDR3 totals 13 residues. In DNA, the CDR3 is TGCAGCGTTGGTCTGGTACAGGGCCATGGCTACACCTTC. It translates to CSVGLVQGHGYTF.

The chain couples TRBV18 to TRBJ2-5; TRBD1 is a possible D gene (6 bases). V lost 3 bases, J lost 3 bases, and 14 bases lay in between. CDR1 KGHSH and CDR2 LQKENI come from the germline V gene. The CDR3 loop spans 15 amino acids. The chain's CDR3 is CASSPQRGFEETQYF. The CDR3 DNA reads as TGTGCCAGCTCACCTCAGAGGGGGTTCGAAGAGACCCAGTACTTC.

DNA for the CDR3: TGTGCCAGCAGCCAGGCACGGGAATATGAAGCTTTCTTT. Amino acids: CASSQAREYEAFF. V is TRBV14 and J is TRBJ1-1; no definite D call. Germline loops: CDR1 SGHDN, CDR2 FVKESK. V was clipped by 3 bases and J by 7 bases, with 12 bases between them. The CDR3 contains 13 residues.

The table lists this clone with a few counts. V is TRBV18 and J is TRBJ2-3; 7 bases map to TRBD1. This CDR3 spans 16 amino acids. V shed 0 bases, J shed 4 bases, and the junction held 7 bases outside the gene matches. The germline gives CDR1 KGHSH, CDR2 LQKENI. This CDR3 is CASSPPTTTGSDTQYF. DNA for the CDR3: TGTGCCAGCTCACCACCCACGACGACAGGGTCAGATACGCAGTATTTT. Filled out from reference TRBV18 and TRBJ2-3, the complete variable domain reads NAGVMQNPRHLVRRRGQEARLRCSPMKGHSHVYWYRQLPEEGLKFMVYLQKENIIDESGMPKERFSAEFPKEGPSILRIQQVVRGDSAAYFCASSPPTTTGSDTQYFGPGTRLTVL.

This clone was picked up a small number of times. The rearrangement links TRBV4-2 to TRBJ1-2, with TRBD1 as a possible D gene (5 bases). CDR3 length: 15 residues. Trimming shortened V by 1 base and J by 3 bases, and 12 bases separated the two germline ends. Germline V CDR1 and CDR2: LGHNA, YNFKEQ. The CDR3 reads CASSQVEGQDYGYTF. The CDR3 DNA reads TGTGCCAGCAGCCAAGTGGAGGGGCAGGACTATGGCTACACCTTC.

The chain uses TRBV18 and TRBJ1-1, with D perhaps matching TRBD1 (5 bases). Germline CDR1 is KGHSH and CDR2 is LQKENI. The CDR3 sequence is 14 residues long. V shed 3 bases and J shed 3 bases, with 11 bases lying between them. DNA of the CDR3: TGTGCCAGCTCACCTGCGACCAGGGACACTGAAGCTTTCTTT. It is translated as CASSPATRDTEAFF. The entire variable domain, with the rest obtained from reference TRBV18 and TRBJ1-1, is as follows: NAGVMQNPRHLVRRRGQEARLRCSPMKGHSHVYWYRQLPEEGLKFMVYLQKENIIDESGMPKERFSAEFPKEGPSILRIQQVVRGDSAAYFCASSPATRDTEAFFGQGTRLTVV.

The rearrangement links TRBV5-1 to TRBJ2-2; D is uncertain. The CDR3 loop spans 12 amino acids. Germline CDR1 and CDR2: SGHRS and YFSETQ. Trimming took off 4 bases at V and 7 bases at J, with 8 bases between the two ends. DNA for the CDR3: TGCGCCAGCAGCGAACTGGGCGGGGAGCTGTTTTTT. Its translation: CASSELGGELFF. The entire variable domain, with the rest obtained from reference TRBV5-1 and TRBJ2-2, is as follows: KAGVTQTPRYLIKTRGQQVTLSCSPISGHRSVSWYQQTPGQGLQFLFEYFSETQRNKGNFPGRFSGRQFSNSRSEMNVSTLELGDSALYLCASSELGGELFFGEGSRLTVL.

The genes are TRBV5-1 and TRBJ2-2; TRBD2 might be the D (6 bases). CDR1 SGHRS and CDR2 YFSETQ come from the germline V gene. The CDR3 has 14 amino acids. Trimming took off 5 bases at V and 5 bases at J, with 13 bases between the two ends. Written as DNA, the CDR3 is TGCGCCAGCAGGACTCCCGGAGGGACCGGGGAGCTGTTTTTT. Translated: CASRTPGGTGELFF.

This clone has only a few counts. The J gene is TRBJ1-1, the V gene TRBV6-6, with D perhaps TRBD1 (5 bases). Trimming shortened V by 5 bases and J by 8 bases, and 15 bases separated the two germline ends. In germline, CDR1 is MNHNY, CDR2 SVGAGI (reference sequence). This CDR3 has 13 residues. CDR3 bases: TGTGCCAGCAGTCCCCTCCGGGGCGGAGAAGCTTTCTTT. Amino acid sequence: CASSPLRGGEAFF.

This clone has just one count. The chain carries TRBV11-2 and TRBJ2-5; 9 bases align to TRBD2. CDR3 size: 15 residues. CDR1 and CDR2 from the germline V gene are SGHAT and FQNNGV. Germline trimming cut 9 bases from V and 3 bases from J; bases unmatched to any gene: 11. CDR3 sequence: CARRESSGTKETQYF. In DNA, the CDR3 is TGTGCCAGAAGGGAGTCTAGCGGGACCAAAGAGACCCAGTACTTC.

The CDR3 nucleotides read TGTGCCAGCAGCTTACAGCTCGGTGAGCAGTTCTTC. This codes for CASSLQLGEQFF. V and J are TRBV7-3 and TRBJ2-1; no reliable D call. Germline CDR1 and CDR2: SGHTA and FQGTGA. The V end lost 2 bases, the J end lost 9 bases, and 8 bases lay between the germline ends. The CDR3 is made up of 12 amino acids.

The chain has TRBV7-9 and TRBJ2-6; 7 bases align to TRBD2. This CDR3 spans 18 amino acids. Germline V gene lookup returns CDR1 SEHNR and CDR2 FQNEAQ (reference sequence). The V segment lost 4 bases and the J segment 0 bases; nucleotides outside the gene matches: 9. The CDR3 protein is CASSSLGTTYSGANVLTF. The CDR3 DNA reads as TGTGCCAGCAGCTCCTTGGGGACTACCTACTCTGGGGCCAACGTCCTGACTTTC.

The chain is built from TRBV30 and TRBJ2-4, with D possibly being TRBD2 (5 bases). The V gene lost 0 bases and the J gene lost 8 bases, with 20 bases spanning the gap. CDR1 GTSNPN and CDR2 SVGIG come from the germline V gene (reference sequence). The CDR3 covers 16 residues. The CDR3 bases are TGTGCCTGGAGTGTACGGAGTGCTGGGCCCGGGGACATTCAGTACTTC. It specifies CAWSVRSAGPGDIQYF.

The rearrangement uses TRBV7-9 and TRBJ1-2; TRBD1 matches 11 bases. The CDR3 extends over 16 amino acids. The germline CDR1 and CDR2 sequences are SEHNR and FQNEAQ (reference sequence). The V and J ends lost 0 bases and 4 bases, in that order; junction bases with no gene match: 4. CDR3 DNA sequence: TGTGCCAGCAGCTTAGCGGGGGACAGGGGGACCTATGGCTACACCTTC. Protein: CASSLAGDRGTYGYTF.